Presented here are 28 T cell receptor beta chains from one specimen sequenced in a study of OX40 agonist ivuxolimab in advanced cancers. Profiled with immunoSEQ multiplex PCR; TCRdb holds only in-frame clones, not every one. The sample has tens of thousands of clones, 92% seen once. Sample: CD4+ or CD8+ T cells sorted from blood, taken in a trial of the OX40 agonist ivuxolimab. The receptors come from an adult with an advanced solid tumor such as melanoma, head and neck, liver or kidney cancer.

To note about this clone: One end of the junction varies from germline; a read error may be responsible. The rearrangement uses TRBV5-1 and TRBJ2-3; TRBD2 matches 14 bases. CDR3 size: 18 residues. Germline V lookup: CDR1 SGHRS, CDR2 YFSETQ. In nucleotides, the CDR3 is TGCGCCAGCGGCTTGGGACTAGCGGGAGCGACTAGCACAGATACGCAGTATTTT. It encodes CASGLGLAGATSTDTQYF.

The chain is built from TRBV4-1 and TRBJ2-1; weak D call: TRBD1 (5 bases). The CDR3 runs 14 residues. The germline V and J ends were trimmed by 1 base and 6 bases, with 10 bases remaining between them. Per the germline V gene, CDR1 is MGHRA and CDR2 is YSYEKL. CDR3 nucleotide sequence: TGCGCCAGCAGCCAAGGTCCAGGGATCAATGAGCAGTTCTTC. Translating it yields CASSQGPGINEQFF.

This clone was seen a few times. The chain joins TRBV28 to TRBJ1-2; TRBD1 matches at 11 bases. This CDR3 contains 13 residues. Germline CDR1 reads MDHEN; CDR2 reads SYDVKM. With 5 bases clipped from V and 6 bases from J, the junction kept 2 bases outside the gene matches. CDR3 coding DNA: TGTGCCAGCAGTCGGGACAGGGGGGATGGCTACACCTTC. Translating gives CASSRDRGDGYTF.

The CDR3 nucleotides are TGCGCCAGCAAAACCTCTGGGGCCAACGTCCTGACTTTC. Translated: CASKTSGANVLTF. The chain carries TRBV10-2 and TRBJ2-6, with D unresolved. Germline CDR1 is WSHSY and CDR2 is SAAADI. The CDR3 has 13 amino acids. V lost 7 bases and J lost 0, with 4 bases in between.

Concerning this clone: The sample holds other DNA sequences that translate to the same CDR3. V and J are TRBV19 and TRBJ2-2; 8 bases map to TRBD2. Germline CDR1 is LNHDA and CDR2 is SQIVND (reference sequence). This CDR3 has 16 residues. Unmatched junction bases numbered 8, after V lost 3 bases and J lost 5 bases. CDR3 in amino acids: CASSIGSGSGTGELFF. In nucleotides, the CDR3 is TGTGCCAGTAGTATTGGAAGCGGGAGTGGGACCGGGGAGCTGTTTTTT. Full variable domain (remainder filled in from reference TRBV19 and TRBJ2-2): DGGITQSPKYLFRKEGQNVTLSCEQNLNHDAMYWYRQDPGQGLRLIYYSQIVNDFQKGDIAEGYSVSREKKESFPLTVTSAQKNPTAFYLCASSIGSGSGTGELFFGEGSRLTVL.

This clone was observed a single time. The CDR3 region is CAIRPGLATQREADTQYF. CDR3 bases: TGTGCCATCAGGCCGGGACTAGCGACCCAGCGGGAGGCAGATACGCAGTATTTT. The V call is TRBV10-3, the J call TRBJ2-3, with 10 nucleotides matching TRBD2. J lost 4 bases, V lost 6 bases, and 16 bases had no gene match. The CDR3 is made up of 18 amino acids. Germline V gene sequence: CDR1 ENHRY, CDR2 SYGVKD.

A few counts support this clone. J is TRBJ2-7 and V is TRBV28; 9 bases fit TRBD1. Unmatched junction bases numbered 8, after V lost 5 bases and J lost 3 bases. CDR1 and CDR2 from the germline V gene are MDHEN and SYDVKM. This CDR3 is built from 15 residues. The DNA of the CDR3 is TGTGCCAGCAGTCCCCTACAGGGGGCGAGCTACGAGCAGTACTTC. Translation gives CASSPLQGASYEQYF.

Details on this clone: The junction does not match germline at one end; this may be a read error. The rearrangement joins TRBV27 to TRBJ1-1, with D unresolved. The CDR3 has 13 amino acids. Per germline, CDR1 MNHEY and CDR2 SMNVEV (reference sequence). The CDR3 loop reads CASSLSRSTEAFF. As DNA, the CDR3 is TGTGCCAGCAGTCTATCTCGGAGCACTGAAGCTTTCTTT.

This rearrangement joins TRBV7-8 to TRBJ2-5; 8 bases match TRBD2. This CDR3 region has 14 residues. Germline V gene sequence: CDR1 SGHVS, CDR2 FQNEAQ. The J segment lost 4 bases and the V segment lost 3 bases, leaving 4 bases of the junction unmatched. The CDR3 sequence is CASSFRTSSETQYF. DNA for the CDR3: TGTGCCAGCAGCTTCCGGACTAGCTCAGAGACCCAGTACTTC.

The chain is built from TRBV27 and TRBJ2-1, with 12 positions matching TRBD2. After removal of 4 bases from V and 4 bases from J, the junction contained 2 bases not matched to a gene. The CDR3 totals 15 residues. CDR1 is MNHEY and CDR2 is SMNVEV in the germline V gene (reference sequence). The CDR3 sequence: CASSYTSGRYNEQFF. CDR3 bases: TGTGCCAGCAGTTATACTAGCGGGAGGTACAATGAGCAGTTCTTC.

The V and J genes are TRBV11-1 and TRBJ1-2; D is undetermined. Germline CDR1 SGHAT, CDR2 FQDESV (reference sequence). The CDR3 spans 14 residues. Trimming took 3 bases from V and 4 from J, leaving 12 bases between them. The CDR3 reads CASSFGRAGYGYTF. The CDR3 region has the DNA TGTGCCAGCAGCTTCGGTAGGGCGGGCTATGGCTACACCTTC.

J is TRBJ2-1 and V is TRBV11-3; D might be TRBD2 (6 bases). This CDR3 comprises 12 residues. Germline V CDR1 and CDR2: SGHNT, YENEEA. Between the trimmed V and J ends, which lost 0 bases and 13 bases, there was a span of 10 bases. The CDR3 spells CASSLERGFQFF. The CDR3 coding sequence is TGTGCCAGCAGCTTAGAGCGGGGATTTCAGTTCTTC.

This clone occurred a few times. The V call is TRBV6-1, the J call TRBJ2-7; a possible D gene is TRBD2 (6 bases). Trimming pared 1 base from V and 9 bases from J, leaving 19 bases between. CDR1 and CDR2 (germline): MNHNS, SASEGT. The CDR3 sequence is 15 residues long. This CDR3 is CASSEEVPGGKGQYF. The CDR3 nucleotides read TGTGCCAGCAGTGAAGAGGTTCCCGGGGGAAAGGGGCAGTACTTC.

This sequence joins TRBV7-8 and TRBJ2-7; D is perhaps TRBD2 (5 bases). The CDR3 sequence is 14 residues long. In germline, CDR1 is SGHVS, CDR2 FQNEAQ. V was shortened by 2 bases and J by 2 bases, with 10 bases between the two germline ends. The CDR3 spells CASSLSRETYEQYF. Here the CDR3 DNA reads TGTGCCAGCAGCTTAAGTAGGGAGACCTACGAGCAGTACTTC.

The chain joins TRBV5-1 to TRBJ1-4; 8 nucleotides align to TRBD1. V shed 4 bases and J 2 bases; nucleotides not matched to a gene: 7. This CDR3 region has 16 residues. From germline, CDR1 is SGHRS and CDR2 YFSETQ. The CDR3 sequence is CASSPTQGATNEKLFF. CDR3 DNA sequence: TGCGCCAGCAGCCCGACCCAGGGGGCCACTAATGAAAAACTGTTTTTT.

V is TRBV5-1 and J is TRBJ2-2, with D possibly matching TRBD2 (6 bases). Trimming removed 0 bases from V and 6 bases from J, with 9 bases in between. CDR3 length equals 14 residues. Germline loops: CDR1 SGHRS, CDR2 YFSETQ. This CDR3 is CASSLAAGSGELFF. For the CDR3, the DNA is TGCGCCAGCAGCTTGGCCGCGGGGTCCGGGGAGCTGTTTTTT.

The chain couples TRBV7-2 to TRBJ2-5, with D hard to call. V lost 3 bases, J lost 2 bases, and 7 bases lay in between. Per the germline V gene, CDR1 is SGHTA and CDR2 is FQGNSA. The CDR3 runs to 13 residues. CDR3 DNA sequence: TGTGCCAGCAGCTTCACAGATCAAGAGACCCAGTACTTC. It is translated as CASSFTDQETQYF.

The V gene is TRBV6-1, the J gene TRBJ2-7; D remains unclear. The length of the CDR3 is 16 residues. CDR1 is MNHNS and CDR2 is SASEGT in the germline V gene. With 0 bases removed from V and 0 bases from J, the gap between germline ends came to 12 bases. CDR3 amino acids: CASSEAWTTSSYEQYF. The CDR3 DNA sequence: TGTGCCAGCAGTGAAGCGTGGACCACAAGCTCCTACGAGCAGTACTTC.

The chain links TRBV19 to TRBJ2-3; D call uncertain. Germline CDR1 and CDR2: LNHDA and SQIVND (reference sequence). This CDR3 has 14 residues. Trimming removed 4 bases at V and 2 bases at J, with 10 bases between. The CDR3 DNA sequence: TGTGCCAGTAGTACTGCCGGAGACACAGATACGCAGTATTTT. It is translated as CASSTAGDTDTQYF.

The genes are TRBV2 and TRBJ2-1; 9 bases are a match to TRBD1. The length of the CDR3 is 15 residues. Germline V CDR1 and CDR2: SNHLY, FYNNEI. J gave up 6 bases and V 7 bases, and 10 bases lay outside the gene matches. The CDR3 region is CASNLQGAVGNEQFF. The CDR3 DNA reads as TGTGCCAGCAACTTACAGGGGGCAGTGGGCAATGAGCAGTTCTTC.

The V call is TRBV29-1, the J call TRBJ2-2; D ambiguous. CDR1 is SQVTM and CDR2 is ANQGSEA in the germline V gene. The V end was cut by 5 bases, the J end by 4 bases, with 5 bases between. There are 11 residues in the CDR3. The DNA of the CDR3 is TGCAGCGTTTACAGCACCGGGGAGCTGTTTTTT. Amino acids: CSVYSTGELFF.

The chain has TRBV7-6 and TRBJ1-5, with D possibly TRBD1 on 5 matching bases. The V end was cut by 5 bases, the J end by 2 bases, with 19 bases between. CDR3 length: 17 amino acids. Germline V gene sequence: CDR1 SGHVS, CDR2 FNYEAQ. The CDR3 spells CASSPGGGLPRNQPQHF. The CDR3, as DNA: TGTGCCAGCAGCCCCGGGGGGGGGTTACCGCGCAATCAGCCCCAGCATTTT.

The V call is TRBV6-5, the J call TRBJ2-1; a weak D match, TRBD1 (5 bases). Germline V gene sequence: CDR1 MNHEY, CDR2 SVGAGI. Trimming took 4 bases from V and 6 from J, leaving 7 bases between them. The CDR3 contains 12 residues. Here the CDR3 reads CASSSDSNEQFF. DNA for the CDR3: TGTGCCAGCAGTTCTGACAGCAATGAGCAGTTCTTC.

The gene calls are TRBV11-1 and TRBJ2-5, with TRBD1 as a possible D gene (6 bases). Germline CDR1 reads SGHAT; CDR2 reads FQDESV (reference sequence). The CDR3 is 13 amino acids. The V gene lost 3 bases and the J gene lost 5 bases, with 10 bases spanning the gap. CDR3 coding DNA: TGTGCCAGCAGCTTGGGGGCTCGGGAGACCCAGTACTTC. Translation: CASSLGARETQYF. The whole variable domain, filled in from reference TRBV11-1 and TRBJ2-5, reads EAEVAQSPRYKITEKSQAVAFWCDPISGHATLYWYRQILGQGPELLVQFQDESVVDDSQLPKDRFSAERLKGVDSTLKIQPAELGDSAMYLCASSLGARETQYFGPGTRLLVL.

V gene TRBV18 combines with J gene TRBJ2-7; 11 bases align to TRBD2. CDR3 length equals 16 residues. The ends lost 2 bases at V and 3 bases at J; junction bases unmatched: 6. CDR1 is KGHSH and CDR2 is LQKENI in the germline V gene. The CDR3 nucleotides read TGTGCCAGCTCACCATTTATACTAGCGGGAGACTACGAGCAGTACTTC. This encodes CASSPFILAGDYEQYF.

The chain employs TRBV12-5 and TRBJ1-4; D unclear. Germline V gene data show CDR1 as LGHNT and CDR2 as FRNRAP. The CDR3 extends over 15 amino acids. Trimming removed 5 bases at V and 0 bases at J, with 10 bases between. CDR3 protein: CASGPLYPTNEKLFF. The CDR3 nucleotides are TGTGCTAGTGGTCCGCTTTACCCAACTAATGAAAAACTGTTTTTT.

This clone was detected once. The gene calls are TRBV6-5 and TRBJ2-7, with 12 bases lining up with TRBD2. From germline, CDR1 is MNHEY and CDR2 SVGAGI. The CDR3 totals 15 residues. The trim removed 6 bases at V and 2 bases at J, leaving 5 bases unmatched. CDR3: CASRPGLAGTYEQYF. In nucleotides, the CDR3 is TGTGCCAGCAGGCCCGGACTAGCGGGGACCTACGAGCAGTACTTC.

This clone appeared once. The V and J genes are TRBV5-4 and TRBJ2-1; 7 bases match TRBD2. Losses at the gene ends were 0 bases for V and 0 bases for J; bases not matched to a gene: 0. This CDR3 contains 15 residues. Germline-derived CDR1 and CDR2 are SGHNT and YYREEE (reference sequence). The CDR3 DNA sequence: TGTGCCAGCAGCTTGGGCGGGAGCTCCTACAATGAGCAGTTCTTC. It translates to CASSLGGSSYNEQFF.